A selection of T cell receptor beta chains follows, all from one sample in a study of shared clonotypes between healthy human individuals. The method was immunoSEQ multiplex PCR; TCRdb's version includes in-frame clones alone and lacks a portion of them. Of 2 million to 2.5 million clones in the sample, around 93% were seen once. The sequenced material came from naive CD4+ T cells from PBMCs. Every receptor here comes from a man aged 18 to 30 in good health. Some clones in this sample may be carry-over from other donors' samples. Each CDR3 is given with its conserved first and last residue. The D gene is left open where the match is weak.

v_gene	j_gene	d_gene	CDR3aa	CDR3nt
TRBV5-4	TRBJ2-3	.	CASSSSGSTDTQYF	TGTGCCAGCAGCTCCTCGGGGAGTACAGATACGCAGTATTTT
TRBV10-3	TRBJ2-3	.	CAISVKGFTDTQYF	TGTGCCATCAGTGTTAAGGGATTCACAGATACGCAGTATTTT
TRBV28	TRBJ2-7	TRBD1	CASGGQGAIEQYF	TGTGCCAGCGGGGGACAGGGGGCGATTGAGCAGTACTTC
TRBV5-1	TRBJ1-3	.	CASSLEPGGTGNTIYF	TGCGCCAGCAGCTTGGAACCCGGTGGAACTGGAAACACCATATATTTT
TRBV29-1	TRBJ2-5	.	CSVGPMRQETQYF	TGCAGCGTCGGTCCCATGCGACAAGAGACCCAGTACTTC
TRBV29-1	TRBJ1-1	TRBD1	CSVDRGGPEAFF	TGCAGCGTCGACAGGGGAGGTCCTGAAGCTTTCTTT
TRBV18	TRBJ2-3	.	CASSPSWGARGTDTQYF	TGTGCCAGCTCACCTTCGTGGGGGGCAAGGGGCACAGATACGCAGTATTTT
TRBV15	TRBJ2-2	TRBD2	CATSGGGPEYTGELFF	TGTGCCACCAGCGGGGGAGGGCCGGAGTACACCGGGGAGCTGTTTTTT
TRBV28	TRBJ1-2	.	CASTGSSNYGYTF	TGTGCCAGCACGGGGTCTTCTAACTATGGCTACACCTTC
TRBV2	TRBJ2-3	.	CASGEDRHTDTQYF	TGTGCCAGCGGGGAGGACAGACACACAGATACGCAGTATTTT
TRBV28	TRBJ1-4	.	CASSPSPGSTNEKLFF	TGTGCCAGCAGCCCCTCCCCCGGTAGCACTAATGAAAAACTGTTTTTT